These 10 T cell receptor beta chains were sequenced from one sample in a study of CD4+ T cells in melanoma. Libraries were prepared by immunoSEQ multiplex PCR; TCRdb keeps only in-frame clonotypes and omits some of them. The repertoire holds about 140,000 clones, with over 90% as singletons. The receptors were gathered from a human donor with melanoma.

The V gene is TRBV20-1, the J gene TRBJ2-7; D call uncertain. CDR1 is DFQATT, CDR2 SNEGSKA, per germline (reference sequence). The germline V and J ends were trimmed by 0 bases and 6 bases, with 6 bases remaining between them. CDR3 length: 11 residues. Here the CDR3 DNA reads TGCAGTGCTAGAGACCCGCTCGAGCAGTACTTC. The encoded protein is CSARDPLEQYF.

The V and J genes are TRBV19 and TRBJ1-5; a weak D match, TRBD1 (6 bases). The ends were cut back, 6 bases at V and 7 bases at J, with 19 bases in the middle. The CDR3 totals 15 residues. Germline assignment: CDR1 LNHDA and CDR2 SQIVND (reference sequence). As DNA, the CDR3 is TGTGCCAGTAGCCTCCGGGACCTAGGGGGGCAGCCCCAGCATTTT. As protein: CASSLRDLGGQPQHF.

The count of this clone is one. The chain couples TRBV7-2 to TRBJ2-7; 7 nucleotides line up with TRBD2. This CDR3 region has 15 residues. Losses at the gene ends were 2 bases for V and 4 bases for J; bases not matched to a gene: 8. The germline V gene encodes CDR1 SGHTA and CDR2 FQGNSA. CDR3 coding DNA: TGTGCCAGCAGCTTACCAGCGGGGATCAAATACGAGCAGTACTTC. Its translation is CASSLPAGIKYEQYF. The whole variable domain, remainder taken from reference TRBV7-2 and TRBJ2-7, is GAGVSQSPSNKVTEKGKDVELRCDPISGHTALYWYRQSLGQGLEFLIYFQGNSAPDKSGLPSDRFSAERTGGSVSTLTIQRTQQEDSAVYLCASSLPAGIKYEQYFGPGTRLTVT.

The genes are TRBV5-1 and TRBJ2-5; TRBD1 agrees at 7 bases. Trimming cost V 2 bases and J 4 bases; bases outside gene matches: 8. The CDR3 is made up of 15 amino acids. Germline values: CDR1 SGHRS, CDR2 YFSETQ. CDR3 in amino acids: CASSFNEGASETQYF. CDR3 DNA: TGCGCCAGCAGCTTTAACGAGGGGGCGTCAGAGACCCAGTACTTC.

This rearrangement joins TRBV9 to TRBJ2-3; D is unresolved. The germline V gene encodes CDR1 SGDLS and CDR2 YYNGEE. CDR3 length: 15 amino acids. Deletions cut 2 bases from V and 2 bases from J, with 12 bases between. The CDR3 nucleotides read TGTGCCAGCAGCGTCGCGGCAGGTTACACAGATACGCAGTATTTT. It specifies CASSVAAGYTDTQYF.

This chain connects TRBV5-1 to TRBJ1-1; D possibly corresponds to TRBD1 (5 bases). V was shortened by 2 bases and J by 1 base, with 9 bases between the two germline ends. There are 14 residues in the CDR3. Germline CDR1 and CDR2: SGHRS and YFSETQ. The DNA for the CDR3 is TGCGCCAGCAGCTTAAACCAGGGGAACACTGAAGCTTTCTTT. Translated, it gives CASSLNQGNTEAFF.

The chain combines TRBV11-1 with TRBJ2-7; TRBD1 aligns across 8 bases. V was pared by 5 bases and J by 2 bases, with 11 bases of the junction left unmatched. CDR1 and CDR2 from the germline V gene are SGHAT and FQDESV (reference sequence). The CDR3 is 16 amino acids. The CDR3 region has the DNA TGTGCCAGCAGCAAGGCAACCGGGACAGGAGCCTACGAGCAGTACTTC. Translating gives CASSKATGTGAYEQYF.

V gene TRBV7-6 combines with J gene TRBJ2-3, with 10 bases matching TRBD2. This CDR3 spans 16 amino acids. Germline assignment: CDR1 SGHVS and CDR2 FNYEAQ. V dropped 2 bases and J dropped 6; count of bases not matched to a gene: 8. In DNA, the CDR3 is TGTGCCAGCAGCTTAAGGCTAGCGGGGGCCGGGGATACGCAGTATTTT. Translating it yields CASSLRLAGAGDTQYF.

This clone was recorded only once. V usage is TRBV9 and J usage is TRBJ2-7; TRBD2 matches 7 bases. V dropped 0 bases and J dropped 0; count of bases not matched to a gene: 3. The CDR3 spans 15 residues. CDR1 is SGDLS, CDR2 YYNGEE, per germline. The chain's CDR3 is CASSVAWGGSYEQYF. CDR3 DNA sequence: TGTGCCAGCAGCGTAGCTTGGGGGGGCTCCTACGAGCAGTACTTC.

The chain is built from TRBV6-1 and TRBJ2-1, with D tentatively TRBD1 (6 bases). CDR3 size: 14 residues. From germline, CDR1 is MNHNS and CDR2 SASEGT. V lost 10 bases to trimming and J lost 1 base, with 14 bases between them. The CDR3 loop is CATEVGQSYNEQFF. CDR3 sequence (DNA): TGTGCCACGGAGGTAGGACAGTCCTACAATGAGCAGTTCTTC.